This T cell receptor beta chain was captured by sequencing in a study of CXCR3-negative and CXCR3-positive naive CD8 T cells. Overall study: Per library, roughly 1.4 +/- 0.3 million reads; about 150 million TRB reads overall.

The CDR3 has 12 residues. Germline CDR1 and CDR2: SGHVS and FNYEAQ. On this clonotype itself: Its antigen is undetermined.

The authors made the TRB cDNA libraries by 5' RACE using UMI labels. Reanalyzing the 5' RACE reads, TCRdb keeps one entry per CDR3 protein, without DNA. This table lists approximately 90,000 distinct CDR3 sequences. Study observations and caveats: Naive CXCR3-positive and CXCR3-negative cells shared TRBV-TRBJ usage; memory cells diverged. TRB CDR3s of CXCR3-positive naive cells were more hydrophobic than those of CXCR3-negative naive cells.

Investigators sorted each CD8+ T cell subset in triplicate, taking around 330,000 cells each time. The sequencing sample was made of naive CXCR3+ CD8+ T cells from blood. Regarding subset: CD45RO-CCR7+CD27+CD95- naive CD8+ T cells expressing CXCR3 (TNR3+). J is TRBJ2-2 and V is TRBV7-6. The source is a human donor in good health. Some clones in this sample may be carry-over from other donors' samples. CDR3 sequence: CASSLWAGELFF.